This TCR beta chain was retrieved from a study of blood T cell repertoires in COVID-19. Study details: T cells, B-cell-depleted T cells, or PBMCs provided the cDNA or gDNA that served as material.

Germline assignment: CDR1 SGHRS and CDR2 YFSETQ. This CDR3 is 14 amino acids long. The germline V and J ends were trimmed by 0 bases and 4 bases, with 11 bases remaining between them. The study drew participants aged about 18 to 89 years from some 24 US areas. Donors were grouped by their self-reported clinical history. Profiling relied on immunoSEQ multiplex PCR, and the TCRdb table lists in-frame clones only, not all of them. This table holds some 200,000 clones, around 80% found once. This receptor was obtained from a woman aged 40 to 50 with acute COVID-19. The sample comprised PBMCs or T cells enriched from blood (not recorded which). The chain is built from TRBV5-1 and TRBJ2-7; D uncertain. In DNA, the CDR3 is TGCGCCAGCAGCTTGGATCGGGTTTCGTACGAGCAGTACTTC. Translated, it gives CASSLDRVSYEQYF.